The 2 T cell receptor beta chains below all came from one sample that was sequenced in a study of beta chain features in type 1 diabetes. The authors reverse transcribed all of the isolated RNA, so sequencing captured expressed TCRB transcripts. Data came from immunoSEQ multiplex PCR; TCRdb stores just in-frame clones and leaves some out. The repertoire holds 350,000 to 450,000 clones, with around 16% as singletons. The sample was naive CD4+ T cells from blood. Receptor source: a woman between 18 and 29 years old in good health.

This sequence joins TRBV7-9 and TRBJ2-5, with 8 bases that match TRBD2. This CDR3 spans 15 amino acids. Germline trimming cut 4 bases from V and 1 base from J; bases unmatched to any gene: 5. Germline V gene lookup returns CDR1 SEHNR and CDR2 FQNEAQ (reference sequence). The CDR3 DNA reads as TGTGCCAGCAGCTCAACGGGGGGGGTCCAAGAGACCCAGTACTTC. Amino acid sequence: CASSSTGGVQETQYF.

The sample holds a few counts of this clone. Mismatch with germline at one junction end may stem from a read error. This rearrangement joins TRBV20-1 to TRBJ2-6, with D uncertain. The CDR3 extends over 11 amino acids. The germline CDR1 and CDR2 sequences are DFQATT and SNEGSKA (reference sequence). The CDR3 region is CSARDGNVLTF. Written as DNA, the CDR3 is TGCAGTGCTCGAGACGGGAACGTCCTGACTTTC.